This TCR beta chain is drawn from a study of tumor-infiltrating lymphocytes in primary liver carcinoma. Study in general: Samples yielded about 3.5 to 7.5 million productive TCRbeta reads, similar across tissue types. Whole-study results and caveats: Among the pair types, tumor region pairs showed more overlap than tumor-adjacent and tumor-blood pairs.

Co-extraction yielded RNA and DNA from around 20-30 mg of unsorted bulk tissue. This clonotype appeared once. Its antigen is not known. At one of its ends the junction is not consistent with the germline gene, which may arise from a read error. With a constant-region primer, TCR beta cDNA was made from around 530 ng of total RNA. Libraries of TCR beta came from three nested multiplex PCR rounds with slightly modified ARM-PCR. A C-beta reverse primer and TRBV1-TRBV30 forward primers served in each of the first two PCR rounds, at about 10 cycles apiece. One entry per CDR3 protein results from TCRdb running MiXCR on the multiplex PCR reads. The profile shows about 96,000 distinct CDR3 sequences, just over 65% of them singletons. The CDR3 consists of 14 residues. Germline loops: CDR1 SQVTM, CDR2 ANQGSEA.

The receptor was isolated from a middle-aged man with primary liver carcinoma and hepatitis B virus infection. The sequenced material came from tumor-adjacent normal liver tissue. V is TRBV29-1 and J is TRBJ2-5; the D call may be TRBD1 or TRBD2 (5 bases each). DNA for the CDR3: TGCAGCGTTGAAGATCGGCGAGGGGCGGAGACCCACTACTTC. Its protein product is CSVEDRRGAETHYF. Variable domain in full (rest from reference TRBV29-1 and TRBJ2-5): SAVISQKPSRDICQRGTSLTIQCQVDSQVTMMFWYRQQPGQSLTLIATANQGSEATYESGFVIDKFPISRPNLTFSTLTVSNMSPEDSSIYLCSVEDRRGAETHYFGPGTRLLVL.